This paragraph reports one TCR beta chain. Assay used: immunoSEQ multiplex PCR; TCRdb lists only in-frame clones, some missing. The data hold 230,000 or so clones, with around 94% observed a single time. This entry belongs to a study of control samples from healthy donors and cancer patients. The CDR3 has 13 amino acids. Per germline, CDR1 MRHNA and CDR2 SNTAGT. V lost 4 bases and J 1 base, leaving 5 bases between the germline ends. This TCR was sampled from a man over 45 in good health. The chain links TRBV6-4 to TRBJ1-5, with D unclear. Source material: blood. This CDR3 reads CASSGHSNQPQHF. The CDR3 nucleotides read TGTGCCAGCAGTGGACACAGCAATCAGCCCCAGCATTTT.